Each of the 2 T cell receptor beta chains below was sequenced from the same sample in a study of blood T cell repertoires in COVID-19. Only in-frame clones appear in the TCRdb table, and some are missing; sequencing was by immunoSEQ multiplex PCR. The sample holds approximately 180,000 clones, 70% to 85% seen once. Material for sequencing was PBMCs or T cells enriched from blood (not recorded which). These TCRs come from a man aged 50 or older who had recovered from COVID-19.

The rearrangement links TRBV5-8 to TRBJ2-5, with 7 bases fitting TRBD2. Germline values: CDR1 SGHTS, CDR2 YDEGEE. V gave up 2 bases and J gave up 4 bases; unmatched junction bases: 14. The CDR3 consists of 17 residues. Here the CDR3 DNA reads TGTGCCAGCAGCTTTTATGCGGGGGTAGGTCTCGGAGAGACCCAGTACTTC. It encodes CASSFYAGVGLGETQYF. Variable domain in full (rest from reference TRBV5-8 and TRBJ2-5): EAGVTQSPTHLIKTRGQQATLRCSPISGHTSVYWYQQALGLGLQFLLWYDEGEERNRGNFPPRFSGRQFPNYSSELNVNALELEDSALYLCASSFYAGVGLGETQYFGPGTRLLVL.

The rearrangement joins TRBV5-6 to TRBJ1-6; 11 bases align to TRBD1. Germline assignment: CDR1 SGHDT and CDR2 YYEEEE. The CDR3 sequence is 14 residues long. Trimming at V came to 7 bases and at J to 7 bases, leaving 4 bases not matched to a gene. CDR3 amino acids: CASEDRGLNSPLHF. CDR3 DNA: TGTGCCAGCGAGGACAGGGGGCTCAATTCACCCCTCCACTTT.